This TCR beta chain comes out of a study of T cells in Graves' hyperthyroidism and ophthalmopathy. Broader study findings: Blood held most thyroid clonotypes expanded above 0.001 frequency.

Comment on this clonotype: What it binds is not known. Possible read error: a much larger clone is one base away.

Together with thyroid ultrasound, orbital computed tomography, serum thyroxine and TRAb, clinical symptoms were used for diagnoses. Germline lookup yields CDR1 LNHDA and CDR2 SQIVND (reference sequence). Trimming took off 9 bases at V and 1 base at J, with 12 bases between the two ends. The CDR3 loop spans 13 amino acids. Authors of the study amplified TCR beta CDR3 regions from RNA transcripts. HTBI primers were used for first-round RT-PCR of the TCR CDR3. TCRdb analysed the multiplex PCR reads with MiXCR anew, one entry per CDR3 protein. The sample has about 610,000 distinct CDR3 sequences; around 15% are singletons.

Material for sequencing was blood. This sequence was found in a woman in her forties with Graves' ophthalmopathy. The rearrangement uses TRBV19 and TRBJ1-1; no definite D call. In DNA, the CDR3 is TGTGCCAGCAGCATAGGCCCGAACACTGAAGCTTTCTTT. Its protein product is CASSIGPNTEAFF.